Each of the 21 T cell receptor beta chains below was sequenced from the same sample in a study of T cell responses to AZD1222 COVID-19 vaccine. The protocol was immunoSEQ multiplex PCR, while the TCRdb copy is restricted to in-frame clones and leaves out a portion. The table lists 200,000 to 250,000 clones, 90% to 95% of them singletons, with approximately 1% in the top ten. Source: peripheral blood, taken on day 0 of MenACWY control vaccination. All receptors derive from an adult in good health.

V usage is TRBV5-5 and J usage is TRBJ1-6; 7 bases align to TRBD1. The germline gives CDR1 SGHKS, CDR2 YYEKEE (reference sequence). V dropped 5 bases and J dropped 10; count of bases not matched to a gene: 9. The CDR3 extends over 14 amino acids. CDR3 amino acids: CASSRDSPMSPLHF. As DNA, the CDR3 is TGTGCCAGCAGTCGGGACAGCCCGATGTCACCCCTCCACTTT.

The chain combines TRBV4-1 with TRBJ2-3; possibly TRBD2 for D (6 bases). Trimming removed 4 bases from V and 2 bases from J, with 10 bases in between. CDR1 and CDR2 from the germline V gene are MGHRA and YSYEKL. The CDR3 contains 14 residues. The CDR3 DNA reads TGCGCCAGCAGCCTCGGGGGTATCACAGATACGCAGTATTTT. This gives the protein CASSLGGITDTQYF.

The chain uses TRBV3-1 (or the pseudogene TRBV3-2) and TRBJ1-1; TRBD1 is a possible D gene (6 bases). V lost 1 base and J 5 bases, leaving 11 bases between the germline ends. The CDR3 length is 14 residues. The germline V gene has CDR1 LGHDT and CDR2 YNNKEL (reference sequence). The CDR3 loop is CASSQVEGETEAFF. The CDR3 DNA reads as TGTGCCAGCAGCCAAGTTGAGGGGGAAACTGAAGCTTTCTTT.

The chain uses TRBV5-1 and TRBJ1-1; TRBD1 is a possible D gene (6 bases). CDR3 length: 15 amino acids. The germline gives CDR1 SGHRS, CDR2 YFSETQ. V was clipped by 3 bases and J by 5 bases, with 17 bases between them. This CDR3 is CASSYSGRGQTEAFF. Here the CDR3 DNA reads TGCGCCAGCAGCTACAGTGGCAGGGGACAAACTGAAGCTTTCTTT.

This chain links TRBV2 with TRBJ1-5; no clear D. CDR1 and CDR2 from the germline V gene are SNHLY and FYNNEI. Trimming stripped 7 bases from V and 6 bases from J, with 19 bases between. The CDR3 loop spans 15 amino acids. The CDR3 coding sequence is TGTGCCAGCATGGACCAAGCGGGGTTTCCTCAGCCCCAGCATTTT. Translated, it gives CASMDQAGFPQPQHF.

DNA for the CDR3: TGCAGTGCTAGTAGCCAGCTTATGAACACTGAAGCTTTCTTT. Its protein is CSASSQLMNTEAFF. The V call is TRBV20-1, the J call TRBJ1-1; no definite D call. V was shortened by 3 bases and J by 0 bases, with 11 bases between the two germline ends. Germline lookup yields CDR1 DFQATT and CDR2 SNEGSKA (reference sequence). The CDR3 extends over 14 amino acids.

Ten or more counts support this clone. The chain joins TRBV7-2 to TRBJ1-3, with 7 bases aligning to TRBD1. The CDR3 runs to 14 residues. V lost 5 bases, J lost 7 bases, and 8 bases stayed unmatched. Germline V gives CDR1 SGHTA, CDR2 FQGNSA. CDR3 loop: CASSPTGSRNTIYF. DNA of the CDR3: TGTGCCAGCAGCCCGACAGGGAGTCGGAACACCATATATTTT.

The CDR3: CAWSRQTYGYTF. CDR3 nucleotides: TGTGCCTGGAGTCGACAGACGTATGGCTACACCTTC. This chain joins TRBV30 and TRBJ1-2; D is possibly TRBD1 (5 bases). Deletions cut 2 bases from V and 5 bases from J, with 9 bases between. Germline CDR1 and CDR2: GTSNPN and SVGIG (reference sequence). The CDR3 consists of 12 residues.

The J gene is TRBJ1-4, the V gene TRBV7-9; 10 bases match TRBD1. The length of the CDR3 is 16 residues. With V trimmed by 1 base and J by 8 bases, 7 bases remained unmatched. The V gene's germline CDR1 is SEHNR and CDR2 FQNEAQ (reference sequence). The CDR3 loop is CASSLGQGARDEKLFF. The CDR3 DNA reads TGTGCCAGCAGCTTAGGACAGGGGGCGCGGGACGAAAAACTGTTTTTT.

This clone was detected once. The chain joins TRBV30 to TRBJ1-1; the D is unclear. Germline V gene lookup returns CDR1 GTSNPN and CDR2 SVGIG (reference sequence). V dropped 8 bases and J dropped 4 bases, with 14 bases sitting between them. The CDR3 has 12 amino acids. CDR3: CAGRGSSTEAFF. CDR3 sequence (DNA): TGTGCCGGACGAGGGTCGAGCACTGAAGCTTTCTTT.

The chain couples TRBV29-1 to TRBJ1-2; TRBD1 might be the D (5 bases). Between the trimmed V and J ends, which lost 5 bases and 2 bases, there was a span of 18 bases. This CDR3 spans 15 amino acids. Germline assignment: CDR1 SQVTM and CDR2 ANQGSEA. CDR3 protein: CSVSLGLPRNYGYTF. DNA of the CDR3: TGCAGCGTTTCGTTGGGACTCCCCCGGAACTATGGCTACACCTTC.

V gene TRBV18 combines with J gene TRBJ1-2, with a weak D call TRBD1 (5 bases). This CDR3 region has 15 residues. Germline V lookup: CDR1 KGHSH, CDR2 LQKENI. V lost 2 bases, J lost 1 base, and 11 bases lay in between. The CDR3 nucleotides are TGTGCCAGCTCACCAGGACAAACCGTTAACTATGGCTACACCTTC. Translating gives CASSPGQTVNYGYTF.

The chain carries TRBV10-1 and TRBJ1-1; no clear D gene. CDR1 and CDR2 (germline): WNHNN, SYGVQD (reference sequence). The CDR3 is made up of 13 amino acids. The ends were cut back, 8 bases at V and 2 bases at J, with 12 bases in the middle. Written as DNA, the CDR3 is TGCGCCAGCTCACGGACCGTAAACACTGAAGCTTTCTTT. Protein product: CASSRTVNTEAFF.

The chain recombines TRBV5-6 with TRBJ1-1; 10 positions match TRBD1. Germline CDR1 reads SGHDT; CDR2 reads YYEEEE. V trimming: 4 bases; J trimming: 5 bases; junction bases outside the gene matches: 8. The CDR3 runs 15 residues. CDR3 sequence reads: CASSKDRGRQTEAFF. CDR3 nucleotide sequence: TGTGCCAGCAGCAAAGACAGGGGGCGTCAGACTGAAGCTTTCTTT.

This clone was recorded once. This CDR3 is CASSGGQGGAYEQYF. DNA for the CDR3: TGTGCCAGCAGCGGGGGACAGGGGGGCGCCTACGAGCAGTACTTC. The rearrangement joins TRBV7-2 to TRBJ2-7; 11 nucleotides agree with TRBD1. CDR3 size: 15 residues. Germline-derived CDR1 and CDR2 are SGHTA and FQGNSA. Trimming cost V 5 bases and J 2 bases; bases outside gene matches: 5.

CDR3 DNA: TGCAGCGTGGGCTTCAACTATGGCTACACCTTC. It encodes CSVGFNYGYTF. The V gene is TRBV29-1, the J gene TRBJ1-2; D remains ambiguous. Germline values: CDR1 SQVTM, CDR2 ANQGSEA. Deletions cut 6 bases from V and 2 bases from J, with 7 bases between. The CDR3 contains 11 residues.

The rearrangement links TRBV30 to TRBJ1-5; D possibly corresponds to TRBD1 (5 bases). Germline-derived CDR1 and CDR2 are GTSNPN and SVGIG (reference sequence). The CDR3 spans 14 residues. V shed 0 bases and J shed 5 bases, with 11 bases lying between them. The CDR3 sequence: CAWSVGTLYQPQHF. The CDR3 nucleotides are TGTGCCTGGAGTGTGGGGACCCTTTATCAGCCCCAGCATTTT.

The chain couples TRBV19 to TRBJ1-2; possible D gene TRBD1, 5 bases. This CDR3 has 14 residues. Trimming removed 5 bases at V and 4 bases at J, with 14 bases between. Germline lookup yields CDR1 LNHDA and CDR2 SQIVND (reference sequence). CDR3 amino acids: CASSGAGKLYGYTF. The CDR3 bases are TGTGCCAGTAGTGGAGCAGGGAAACTCTATGGCTACACCTTC.

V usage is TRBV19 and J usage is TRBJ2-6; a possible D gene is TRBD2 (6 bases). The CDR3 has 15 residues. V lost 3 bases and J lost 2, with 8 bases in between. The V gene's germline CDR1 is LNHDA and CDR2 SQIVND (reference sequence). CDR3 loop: CASSIPGAGANVLTF. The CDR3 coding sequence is TGTGCCAGTAGTATCCCGGGGGCTGGGGCCAACGTCCTGACTTTC.

CDR3 DNA: TGTGCCAGCAGCTTAGGTAGCTCTGGAAACACCATATATTTT. Translation gives CASSLGSSGNTIYF. The V gene is TRBV7-2, the J gene TRBJ1-3; no definite D call. From germline, CDR1 is SGHTA and CDR2 FQGNSA. V shed 1 base and J shed 0 bases, with 4 bases lying between them. The CDR3 totals 14 residues. The full variable domain, its missing parts supplied by reference TRBV7-2 and TRBJ1-3, is GAGVSQSPSNKVTEKGKDVELRCDPISGHTALYWYRQSLGQGLEFLIYFQGNSAPDKSGLPSDRFSAERTGGSVSTLTIQRTQQEDSAVYLCASSLGSSGNTIYFGEGSWLTVV.

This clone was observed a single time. The CDR3 DNA reads TGTGCCAGTAGTGTTCGCTCGAGAGAGGCGGGCTACACCTTC. Protein product: CASSVRSREAGYTF. This chain joins TRBV19 and TRBJ1-2; D unresolved. Trimming removed 5 bases at V and 8 bases at J, with 18 bases between. The CDR3 extends over 14 amino acids. The germline gives CDR1 LNHDA, CDR2 SQIVND (reference sequence).